The 18 T cell receptor beta chains below all came from one sample that was sequenced in a study of T cells after yellow fever vaccination. TCRdb used MiXCR to reprocess the 5' RACE reads, holding one entry per CDR3 protein. The table records 500,000 to 650,000 distinct CDR3 sequences, 10% to 15% of them present only once. Source: PBMCs, taken on the day of the yellow fever booster vaccination. The receptors stem from a man aged 25 to 40 who received the YFV17D yellow fever vaccine.

This clonotype was picked up a small number of times. The rearrangement joins TRBV6-1 to TRBJ1-4; TRBD1 agrees at 8 bases. CDR3 size: 14 residues. Germline lookup yields CDR1 MNHNS and CDR2 SASEGT. Trimming removed 6 bases from V and 8 bases from J; junction bases left unmatched: 8. CDR3 in amino acids: CASRRSQGGEKLFF. The CDR3 bases are TGTGCCAGCAGACGTTCACAGGGGGGGGAAAAACTGTTTTTT.

This clonotype was observed a handful of times. The genes are TRBV7-2 and TRBJ2-7; D not certain. V was clipped by 9 bases and J by 2 bases, with 8 bases between them. The germline V gene has CDR1 SGHTA and CDR2 FQGNSA. This CDR3 contains 11 residues. CDR3 protein: CASAATYEQYF. As DNA, the CDR3 is TGTGCCAGTGCGGCGACCTACGAGCAGTACTTC.

This clonotype was seen ten or more times. This CDR3 reads CASRAGTVQETQYF. CDR3 DNA sequence: TGTGCCAGCAGAGCCGGGACGGTGCAAGAGACCCAGTACTTC. The J gene is TRBJ2-5, the V gene TRBV28; D tentatively reads TRBD1 or TRBD2 (5 bases each). Germline CDR1 and CDR2: MDHEN and SYDVKM. Trimming removed 6 bases at V and 2 bases at J, with 13 bases between. This CDR3 has 14 residues. Variable domain in full (rest from reference TRBV28 and TRBJ2-5): DVKVTQSSRYLVKRTGEKVFLECVQDMDHENMFWYRQDPGLGLRLIYFSYDVKMKEKGDIPEGYSVSREKKERFSLILESASTNQTSMYLCASRAGTVQETQYFGPGTRLLVL.

Notes on this clonotype: A much more abundant neighbour one base away suggests this may be a read error. The CDR3 end shows no conserved phenylalanine or tryptophan, and so a read error is likely. The gene calls are TRBV7-3 and TRBJ2-1; 7 nucleotides align to TRBD2. The CDR3 is 13 residues long. The J segment lost 13 bases and the V segment lost 4 bases, leaving 10 bases of the junction unmatched. The V gene's germline CDR1 is SGHTA and CDR2 FQGTGA. CDR3 loop: CASSSASGGRQFS. As DNA, the CDR3 is TGTGCCAGCAGCTCCGCCTCGGGCGGGAGACAGTTCTCC.

The V and J genes are TRBV10-2 and TRBJ2-4; D assignment may be TRBD1 or TRBD2 (7 bases each). The V end was cut by 6 bases, the J end by 8 bases, with 17 bases between. Germline V lookup: CDR1 WSHSY, CDR2 SAAADI. This CDR3 has 14 residues. CDR3 DNA sequence: TGCGCCAGCAGACCAGGGGCAGGGGGGGACATTCAGTACTTC. The encoded protein is CASRPGAGGDIQYF.

This clonotype was counted a few times. The chain employs TRBV19 and TRBJ2-5; 7 bases line up with TRBD2. Trimming removed 8 bases from V and 4 bases from J; junction bases left unmatched: 16. The CDR3 contains 16 residues. In germline, CDR1 is LNHDA, CDR2 SQIVND (reference sequence). The CDR3 nucleotides read TGTGCCAGTTCGACTAGCTTTTCCAAAGGGAGAGAGACCCAGTACTTC. This encodes CASSTSFSKGRETQYF.

This clonotype has just a few counts. Here the CDR3 DNA reads TGCAGCGTTGCGCCTCGACTAGCGGCGAGCTCCTACAATGAGCAGTTCTTC. Its protein is CSVAPRLAASSYNEQFF. The chain links TRBV29-1 to TRBJ2-1, with TRBD2 identical over 9 bases. The CDR3 spans 17 residues. Losses at the gene ends were 4 bases for V and 0 bases for J; bases not matched to a gene: 10. Germline assignment: CDR1 SQVTM and CDR2 ANQGSEA.

This clonotype was observed a handful of times. The V gene is TRBV24-1, the J gene TRBJ1-5, with 12 bases matching TRBD1. The CDR3 is 17 residues long. Trimming removed 2 bases from V and 5 bases from J; junction bases left unmatched: 6. CDR1 is KGHDR, CDR2 SFDVKD, per germline. In DNA, the CDR3 is TGTGCCACCAGTGATTCTAACGGGACAGGGGGCTATCAGCCCCAGCATTTT. Translating it yields CATSDSNGTGGYQPQHF.

The sample holds a few counts of this clonotype. The rearrangement joins TRBV6-1 to TRBJ2-1; 10 positions match TRBD2. Looked up from germline, CDR1 is MNHNS and CDR2 is SASEGT. Trimming took 7 bases from V and 7 from J; bases not matched to a gene: 7. This CDR3 comprises 14 residues. The CDR3 is CASKTGLAVNEQFF. CDR3 bases: TGTGCCAGCAAAACTGGACTAGCGGTAAATGAGCAGTTCTTC.

This clonotype was seen only a few times. The chain is built from TRBV12-5 and TRBJ1-2; a possible D gene is TRBD1 (6 bases). The V end lost 5 bases, the J end lost 0 bases, and 10 bases lay between the germline ends. Germline CDR1 and CDR2: LGHNT and FRNRAP. This CDR3 is built from 14 residues. The CDR3: CASGPDSPNYGYTF. The CDR3 nucleotides are TGTGCTAGTGGTCCGGACAGCCCTAACTATGGCTACACCTTC.

The V and J genes are TRBV4-3 and TRBJ2-3, with D perhaps matching TRBD1 (6 bases). Germline V gene sequence: CDR1 LGHNA, CDR2 YSLEER. This CDR3 is 16 amino acids long. Trimming removed 1 base at V and 2 bases at J, with 13 bases between. The DNA of the CDR3 is TGCGCCAGCAGCCAAGTCAGGTCAGGGGCCACAGATACGCAGTATTTT. Residues: CASSQVRSGATDTQYF.

In regard to this clonotype: Compared with germline, one end of the junction differs, possibly owing to a read error. The chain joins TRBV20-1 to TRBJ2-1; 7 bases match TRBD2. Germline lookup yields CDR1 DFQATT and CDR2 SNEGSKA (reference sequence). The CDR3 has 15 amino acids. CDR3 sequence (DNA): TGCAGTGCTAGATCGGGGGAGGGCCCCTACCATGAGCAGTTCTTC. Translating it yields CSARSGEGPYHEQFF.

The V and J genes are TRBV29-1 and TRBJ2-1; 11 nucleotides match TRBD2. J gave up 10 bases and V 6 bases, and 11 bases lay outside the gene matches. Germline CDR1 and CDR2: SQVTM and ANQGSEA. The CDR3 loop spans 14 amino acids. CDR3 amino acids: CSVDRLAGGGEQFF. For the CDR3, the DNA is TGCAGCGTAGATAGGCTAGCGGGAGGAGGGGAGCAGTTCTTC.

The chain has TRBV6-2 or TRBV6-3 and TRBJ2-1; D not resolved. V gave up 2 bases and J gave up 6 bases, with 8 bases separating them. CDR1 and CDR2 from the germline V gene are MNHEY and SVGEGT. The CDR3 is 13 amino acids. In nucleotides, the CDR3 is TGTGCCAGCAGTTACGCGCGGACCAATGAGCAGTTCTTC. This encodes CASSYARTNEQFF.

The CDR3 region has the DNA TGCGCCAGCAGCTTGGTTGGGGTGCTAGGCACCTACAATGAGCAGTTCTTC. Its translation: CASSLVGVLGTYNEQFF. V is TRBV5-1 and J is TRBJ2-1; no clear D gene. Germline V gives CDR1 SGHRS, CDR2 YFSETQ. The length of the CDR3 is 17 residues. V was trimmed by 0 bases and J by 2 bases, leaving 15 bases between them.

This chain connects TRBV30 to TRBJ2-3, with D perhaps matching TRBD1 (5 bases). The CDR3 is made up of 13 amino acids. Looked up from germline, CDR1 is GTSNPN and CDR2 is SVGIG (reference sequence). V gave up 5 bases and J gave up 7 bases, with 16 bases separating them. DNA for the CDR3: TGTGCCTGGGCAGGGTCACTTGCTAATACGCAGTATTTT. Protein: CAWAGSLANTQYF.

The sample holds a few counts of this clonotype. The J gene is TRBJ1-2, the V gene TRBV7-9, with no clear D. Deletions cut 5 bases from V and 4 bases from J, with 14 bases between. CDR1 is SEHNR and CDR2 is FQNEAQ in the germline V gene (reference sequence). This CDR3 contains 14 residues. The CDR3 sequence is CASSPGGGSYGYTF. CDR3 DNA sequence: TGTGCCAGCAGCCCGGGTGGAGGGAGCTATGGCTACACCTTC.

In regard to this clonotype: A much larger clone lies one base from this, so it may be a read error. The chain joins TRBV20-1 to TRBJ2-5, with 10 bases lining up with TRBD2. This CDR3 comprises 16 residues. Germline values: CDR1 DFQATT, CDR2 SNEGSKA (reference sequence). The CDR3 protein is CCARAVASGSGETQYF. CDR3 nucleotide sequence: TGCTGTGCTAGAGCGGTGGCTAGCGGGAGCGGGGAGACCCAGTACTTC.